Listed here is a single TCR beta chain. CDR3 length: 11 residues. V lost 5 bases and J lost 5, with 9 bases in between. Germline assignment: CDR1 SQVTM and CDR2 ANQGSEA. It was with random hexamers that roughly 0.45 to 1 ug RNA was reverse transcribed. With immunoSEQ multiplex PCR, TCR beta CDR3 was amplified across 54 Vbeta and 13 Jbeta. A single record per CDR3 protein comes from TCRdb applying MiXCR to the immunoSEQ multiplex PCR reads. The table lists some 140,000 distinct CDR3 sequences, 90% to 95% of them singletons. This entry comes from a study of CD8 T cells in Susac syndrome. TEMRA cells were enriched by FACS, and CD4+ and CD8+ T cells were negatively isolated.

Material for sequencing was CD8+ T cells from PBMCs. The receptor's source is a human donor with multiple sclerosis. The V call is TRBV29-1, the J call TRBJ1-1, with TRBD1 as a possible D gene (5 bases). The CDR3 loop reads CSVTQGTEAFF. CDR3 nucleotide sequence: TGCAGCGTTACTCAGGGAACTGAAGCTTTCTTT. The full variable domain, completed using reference TRBV29-1 and TRBJ1-1, is SAVISQKPSRDICQRGTSLTIQCQVDSQVTMMFWYRQQPGQSLTLIATANQGSEATYESGFVIDKFPISRPNLTFSTLTVSNMSPEDSSIYLCSVTQGTEAFFGQGTRLTVV.